A selection of T cell receptor beta chains follows, all from one sample in a study of regulatory T cells in long-lasting Graves disease. TCRdb processed the multiplex PCR reads anew with MiXCR; each CDR3 protein has one entry. Here the sample spans about half a million distinct CDR3 sequences, approximately 12% being singletons. The data were also submitted as part of a second study, on T cells in Graves' hyperthyroidism and ophthalmopathy.

The sequenced sample was peripheral blood mononuclear cells (PBMCs), obtained at new diagnosis, from a patient treated with antithyroid drugs. Receptors originate from a woman under 40 with Graves disease. Both conserved end residues are part of each CDR3. The D gene is left open where the match is weak. Expanded clones get a size class; other rows say once, few or many, or leave the size out.

D	J	V	size	DNA	CDR3
TRBD1	TRBJ1-2	TRBV24-1	many	TGTGCCGCCAGTGCGGGACAGGGCGGTGGCTACACCTTC	CAASAGQGGGYTF
-	TRBJ2-5	TRBV2	-	TGTGCCAGCAGTCCCGGGGCCCGAGAGACCCAGTACTTC	CASSPGARETQYF
-	TRBJ1-2	TRBV12-3/TRBV12-4	many	TGTGCCAGCAGGAAACCTGGGCAGCCCAAAAGCTATGGCTACACCTTC	CASRKPGQPKSYGYTF
-	TRBJ1-2	TRBV15	-	TGTGCCACCAGCAGAGTGCCCCCCGGTCGGACCTTC	CATSRVPPGRTF
-	TRBJ1-2	TRBV19	-	TGTGCCAGTAGTATAGCCCAGGGACACTATGGCTACACCTTC	CASSIAQGHYGYTF
-	TRBJ1-2	TRBV3-1	few	TGTGCCAGCAGCCAATCCCTGGGAAGGGATGGCTACACCTTC	CASSQSLGRDGYTF
TRBD1	TRBJ1-2	TRBV6-2/TRBV6-3	many	TGTGCCAGCAGTTACACGGGACAGGGCTATGGCTACACCTTC	CASSYTGQGYGYTF
-	TRBJ2-7	TRBV28	many	TGTGCCAGCAGTCCGGGGGTGCATTACGAGCAGTACTTC	CASSPGVHYEQYF
TRBD2	TRBJ2-7	TRBV18	few	TGTGCCAGCTCACCACGATATATAGCGGGAGGGCCGGTTGGCGAGCAGTACTTC	CASSPRYIAGGPVGEQYF
TRBD1	TRBJ1-1	TRBV2	many	TGTGCCAGCAGTGTACAGGGGGCGAACACTGAAGCTTTCTTT	CASSVQGANTEAFF
TRBD1	TRBJ1-5	TRBV6-2/TRBV6-3	-	TGTGCCAGCAGTGCGCGGACAGGGTCTGGGCAGCCCCAGCATTTT	CASSARTGSGQPQHF
-	TRBJ1-1	TRBV29-1	many	TGCAGCGTTCCAGGGAGGACGAACACTGAAGCTTTCTTT	CSVPGRTNTEAFF
TRBD2	TRBJ2-1	TRBV11-3	many	TGTGCCAGCAGCTTAGACCCCCCGGGACTAGCGGGCGGGACTTACAATGAGCAGTTCTTC	CASSLDPPGLAGGTYNEQFF
-	TRBJ1-3	TRBV5-6	many	TGTGCCAGCAGCTTCTTGTACGGATCTGGAAACACCATATATTTT	CASSFLYGSGNTIYF
-	TRBJ2-1	TRBV20-1	many	TGCAGTGCTAGAGTTGCCCCGGGGGAGAGATTCAATGAGCAGTTCTTC	CSARVAPGERFNEQFF
-	TRBJ2-2	TRBV27	-	TGTGCCAGCAGTTCACTCAGGGGCCTGGGCACCGGGGAGCTGTTTTTT	CASSSLRGLGTGELFF
TRBD2	TRBJ2-1	TRBV6-1	few	TGTGCCAGCGCGGAGAGGCTAGCGGCTTACAATGAGCAGTTCTTC	CASAERLAAYNEQFF
-	TRBJ2-7	TRBV18	few	TGTGCCAGCTCACCTCATTCGGGAGACATCTACGAGCAGTACTTC	CASSPHSGDIYEQYF
-	TRBJ2-1	TRBV3-1	-	TGTTCCAGCAGCCGGAGGGCTGACAATGAGCAGTTCTTC	CSSSRRADNEQFF
-	TRBJ1-4	TRBV9	-	TGTGCCAGCAGCAGGGGTTTAAATGAAAAACTGTTTTTT	CASSRGLNEKLFF
-	TRBJ1-2	TRBV7-9	-	TGTGCCAGCAGCTCAGACACTTACTATGGCTACACCTTC	CASSSDTYYGYTF
TRBD1	TRBJ1-6	TRBV2	many	TGTGCCAGCCGGGGACAGAATAATTCACCCCTCCACTTT	CASRGQNNSPLHF
-	TRBJ1-1	TRBV7-3	few	TGTGCCAGCAGCTTATTCGAGCACACTGAAGCTTTCTTT	CASSLFEHTEAFF
TRBD2	TRBJ2-1	TRBV5-5	-	TGTGCCAGCAGCTTGGTGGGACTAGCGGTCAATGAGCAGTTCTTC	CASSLVGLAVNEQFF
TRBD2	TRBJ2-4	TRBV11-3	many	TGTGCCAGCAGCTTCTCGGGCTCGACTAGCGGGATTGGAAACATTCAGTACTTC	CASSFSGSTSGIGNIQYF
-	TRBJ2-5	TRBV29-1	many	TGCAGCGTTGAGGCGGAGACCCAGTACTTC	CSVEAETQYF
-	TRBJ2-5	TRBV12-3/TRBV12-4	many	TGTGCCAGCAGCCAGGGAACACAAGAGACCCAGTACTTC	CASSQGTQETQYF
-	TRBJ2-1	TRBV19	few	TGTGCCAGTAGTATCCACCGGGGATCCTACAATGAGCAGTTCTTC	CASSIHRGSYNEQFF
-	TRBJ1-3	TRBV19	-	TGTGCCAGTAGTACGGTCCCGGGGGTGTCTAGCCCCAACACCATATATTTT	CASSTVPGVSSPNTIYF
-	TRBJ2-5	TRBV24-1	many	TGTGCCACCGGGTATGGGAGATTGGAGACCCAGTACTTC	CATGYGRLETQYF
-	TRBJ2-2	TRBV27	many	TGTGCCAGCAGAAAAGGGGAGTGGGACACCGGGGAGCTGTTTTTT	CASRKGEWDTGELFF
TRBD2	TRBJ2-4	TRBV12-3/TRBV12-4	-	TGTGCCAGCAGTTCGGGGACTAGCGGGGCATCCATAGCCAAAAACATTCAGTACTTC	CASSSGTSGASIAKNIQYF
-	TRBJ1-5	TRBV6-1	-	TGTGCCAGCGGCCCCCCATATCAGCCCCAGCATTTT	CASGPPYQPQHF
-	TRBJ1-1	TRBV20-1	many	TGCAGTGCTAATGGGGGGAACACTGAAGCTTTCTTT	CSANGGNTEAFF
-	TRBJ1-2	TRBV27	many	TGTGCCAGCAGTTTAGGGGGGGGCGGCTATGGCTACACCTTC	CASSLGGGGYGYTF
-	TRBJ2-4	TRBV20-1	few	TGCAGTGCTAGTTTAGGCACTAGAGGGTTCGGTGGGGCCAAAAACATTCAGTACTTC	CSASLGTRGFGGAKNIQYF
TRBD2	TRBJ2-1	TRBV28	few	TGTGCCAGCAGTCAAGCCGGGACTAGCGTCCGTGAGCAGTTCTTC	CASSQAGTSVREQFF
-	TRBJ1-2	TRBV29-1	-	TGCAGCGGGGGGACAAGTACTAACTATGGCTACACCTTC	CSGGTSTNYGYTF